The rows below give T cell receptor beta chains drawn from one sample of a study of early T cells in non-severe SARS-CoV-2 infection. TCRdb re-derived calls from the 5' RACE reads in MiXCR, one entry per CDR3 protein. The sample has more than 50,000 distinct CDR3 sequences, roughly 13% seen once. The sequencing sample was made of whole blood. These receptors all stem from an adult who was a healthcare worker with PCR-confirmed SARS-CoV-2 infection or an uninfected control (not recorded which). CDR3s include the opening cysteine and the closing phenylalanine or tryptophan. The D gene is left open where the match is weak. Size is stated for part of the rows, as once, few or many counts, or as a class when the clone is expanded.

>.|TRBV29-1|TRBJ2-5|.
CSVGPSPISAAQYF
TGCAGCGTAGGCCCCAGTCCAATCTCAGCGGCCCAGTACTTC
>.|TRBV5-5|TRBJ1-5|.
CASSRTREHNQPQHF
TGTGCCAGCAGTCGCACGAGGGAACACAATCAGCCCCAGCATTTT
>.|TRBV7-8|TRBJ1-4|.
CASTPSRTNEKLFF
TGTGCCAGCACCCCCTCAAGGACTAATGAAAAACTGTTTTTT
>many|TRBV9|TRBJ2-1|.
CASSSRGGRVLDEQFF
TGTGCCAGCAGCTCAAGGGGTGGCAGGGTTTTAGATGAGCAGTTCTTC
>few|TRBV25-1|TRBJ1-2|.
CASSLDFGYGYTF
TGTGCCAGCAGTCTCGATTTTGGATATGGCTACACCTTC
>many|TRBV30|TRBJ2-1|.
CAWTSTTYNEQFF
TGTGCCTGGACATCCACCACCTACAATGAGCAGTTCTTC
>many|TRBV20-1|TRBJ2-1|.
CSALESPYNEQFF
TGCAGTGCTCTAGAAAGCCCCTACAATGAGCAGTTCTTC
>many|TRBV11-2|TRBJ2-3|.
CASSLVPHFSDTQYF
TGTGCCAGCAGCTTAGTTCCCCATTTTAGCGATACGCAGTATTTT
>.|TRBV28|TRBJ2-7|TRBD2
CASSLERGKTYEQYF
TGTGCCAGCAGTTTGGAGCGGGGGAAAACCTACGAGCAGTACTTC
>.|TRBV11-2|TRBJ2-7|TRBD1
CASSLERGQGVGATYEQYF
TGTGCCAGCAGCTTAGAAAGGGGACAGGGTGTTGGGGCCACCTACGAGCAGTACTTC
>many|TRBV11-2|TRBJ2-2|.
CASSRKNGQYTLSNTGELFF
TGTGCCAGCAGCAGAAAAAATGGACAGTACACCCTATCGAACACCGGGGAGCTGTTTTTT
>few|TRBV6-1|TRBJ1-6|.
CASSEGADNSPLHF
TGTGCCAGCAGTGAAGGCGCAGATAATTCACCCCTCCACTTT
>few|TRBV11-2|TRBJ1-2|TRBD1
CASSSTGQGIYGYTF
TGTGCCAGCAGCTCCACGGGACAGGGGATATATGGCTACACCTTC
>.|TRBV18|TRBJ1-1|TRBD1
CASSPGQSELAFF
TGTGCCAGCTCCCCGGGACAGAGTGAACTTGCTTTCTTT
>many|TRBV11-2|TRBJ2-1|TRBD1
CASERGTGDNEQFF
TGTGCCAGCGAGCGAGGGACAGGAGACAATGAGCAGTTCTTC
>.|TRBV28|TRBJ1-4|TRBD1
CASSARRQGSFEKLFF
TGTGCCAGCAGTGCTCGCAGACAGGGAAGTTTTGAAAAACTGTTTTTT
>few|TRBV19|TRBJ1-5|.
CASSIPGDHQPQHF
TGTGCCAGTAGTATCCCAGGGGATCATCAGCCCCAGCATTTT
>many|TRBV7-6|TRBJ2-2|.
CASSLESRGELFF
TGTGCCAGCAGCTTAGAGAGCCGGGGGGAGCTGTTTTTT
>few|TRBV11-3|TRBJ2-1|.
CASSLSDGTYNEQFF
TGTGCCAGCAGCCTATCGGACGGGACCTACAATGAGCAGTTCTTC
>.|TRBV5-5|TRBJ2-2|TRBD2
CASSPMDTSMLAGSGELFF
TGTGCCAGCAGCCCGATGGACACATCAATGCTAGCGGGTTCGGGGGAGCTGTTTTTT
>few|TRBV18|TRBJ2-4|.
CASSPPGLNIQYF
TGTGCCAGCTCACCACCGGGACTTAACATTCAGTACTTC
>few|TRBV7-2|TRBJ2-6|.
CASSWRRGSGANVLTF
TGTGCCAGCAGCTGGCGCAGGGGCTCTGGGGCCAACGTCCTGACTTTC
>many|TRBV20-1|TRBJ2-3|.
CSAEEGGYTQYF
TGCAGTGCGGAGGAGGGCGGATATACGCAGTATTTT
>many|TRBV5-4|TRBJ1-2|.
CASSLRGRASLNYGYTF
TGTGCCAGCAGCTTGCGAGGCAGGGCTTCCCTTAACTATGGCTACACCTTC
>many|TRBV28|TRBJ1-1|TRBD1
CASGTGEIAFF
TGTGCCAGTGGGACAGGGGAGATCGCTTTCTTT
>few|TRBV6-5|TRBJ2-7|TRBD2
CASSRLPTSATYEQYF
TGTGCCAGCAGCCGACTTCCCACTAGCGCAACCTACGAGCAGTACTTC
>.|TRBV12-3/TRBV12-4|TRBJ1-5|TRBD1
CASTDRGDQPQHF
TGTGCCAGCACGGACAGGGGTGACCAGCCCCAGCATTTT
>.|TRBV4-3|TRBJ1-2|TRBD1
CASSQGTGGFGYGYTF
TGCGCCAGCAGCCAAGGGACAGGGGGCTTCGGCTATGGCTACACCTTC
>.|TRBV29-1|TRBJ2-7|.
CSVRLREDEQYF
TGCAGCGTCCGGTTGAGGGAGGACGAGCAGTACTTC
>many|TRBV5-6|TRBJ2-2|TRBD2
CASKDGWLAGENTGELFF
TGTGCCAGCAAAGACGGATGGCTAGCGGGGGAGAACACCGGGGAGCTGTTTTTT
>many|TRBV12-3/TRBV12-4|TRBJ1-1|.
CASTRDTELNTEAFF
TGTGCCAGCACAAGGGACACCGAATTAAACACTGAAGCTTTCTTT
>many|TRBV5-1|TRBJ2-5|.
CASSLQGRVGETQYF
TGCGCCAGCAGCTTACAGGGCCGGGTAGGAGAGACCCAGTACTTC
>few|TRBV2|TRBJ2-3|.
CASSAHMDTQYF
TGTGCCAGCAGTGCGCACATGGATACGCAGTATTTT
>.|TRBV9|TRBJ2-2|TRBD2
CASSVAPATSGPNTGELFF
TGTGCCAGCAGCGTAGCCCCGGCCACTAGCGGACCGAACACCGGGGAGCTGTTTTTT
>.|TRBV3-1|TRBJ2-3|.
CASSQDYPGGIDTQYF
TGTGCCAGCAGCCAAGATTACCCCGGGGGAATAGATACGCAGTATTTT
>.|TRBV7-9|TRBJ2-1|TRBD2
CASSPLRRLAGGRSYNEQFF
TGTGCCAGCAGCCCCCTCAGGCGACTAGCGGGGGGCCGCTCCTACAATGAGCAGTTCTTC
>.|TRBV5-4|TRBJ2-2|.
CASSLVVANTGELFF
TGTGCCAGCAGCTTGGTCGTCGCGAACACCGGGGAGCTGTTTTTT
>many|TRBV14|TRBJ2-5|TRBD2
CASSMGLAGKETQYF
TGTGCCAGCAGCATGGGACTAGCGGGGAAAGAGACCCAGTACTTC
>.|TRBV28|TRBJ2-1|TRBD2
CASSISGGYNEQFF
TGTGCCAGCAGTATTAGCGGGGGTTACAATGAGCAGTTCTTC
>many|TRBV7-6|TRBJ1-1|.
CASSLAPGPGGAFF
TGTGCCAGCAGCTTAGCGCCGGGCCCAGGTGGAGCTTTCTTT
>few|TRBV4-1|TRBJ2-7|TRBD2
CASRLTSGRSYEQYF
TGCGCCAGCAGGCTGACTAGCGGGAGGTCCTACGAGCAGTACTTC
>few|TRBV2|TRBJ2-3|TRBD1
CASTPDRGGDTQYF
TGTGCCAGCACCCCGGACAGGGGAGGAGATACGCAGTATTTT
>.|TRBV7-9|TRBJ2-1|TRBD2
CASSTSGGTSYNEQFF
TGTGCCAGCAGCACTAGCGGGGGGACTTCCTACAATGAGCAGTTCTTC
>.|TRBV28|TRBJ1-2|.
CASSIGTSYNYGYTF
TGTGCCAGCAGCATCGGGACATCTTATAACTATGGCTACACCTTC
>few|TRBV7-2|TRBJ2-2|TRBD1
CASSPDRVAGELFF
TGTGCCAGCAGCCCGGACAGGGTAGCCGGGGAGCTGTTTTTT
>.|TRBV6-2/TRBV6-3|TRBJ2-7|.
CATAVSYEQYF
TGTGCCACAGCGGTCTCCTACGAGCAGTACTTC
>.|TRBV5-1|TRBJ2-7|TRBD1
CASSSRGQGLVYEQYF
TGCGCCAGCAGCTCGCGGGGACAGGGGTTGGTTTACGAGCAGTACTTC
>.|TRBV29-1|TRBJ2-2|.
CSVGRGNTGELFF
TGCAGCGTTGGGCGGGGTAACACCGGGGAGCTGTTTTTT
>many|TRBV20-1|TRBJ1-4|.
CSARGNRETTGNNEKLFF
TGCAGTGCTAGAGGGAACAGGGAGACTACGGGGAACAATGAAAAACTGTTTTTT
>.|TRBV29-1|TRBJ2-4|TRBD1
CSVDGTGENIQYF
TGCAGCGTTGACGGGACAGGAGAAAACATTCAGTACTTC
>.|TRBV5-4|TRBJ1-5|.
CASSLEINQPQHF
TGTGCCAGCAGCTTGGAGATCAATCAGCCCCAGCATTTT